The next 29 T cell receptor beta chains were all read from a single sample in a study of PD-L1 blockade in urothelial cancer. This table comes from immunoSEQ multiplex PCR, and its TCRdb copy is limited to in-frame clones, with some not included. The sample includes 100,000 or so clones, around 93% of them seen just once. The sample here was PBMCs, taken around atezolizumab (anti-PD-L1) treatment. These TCRs come from a woman older than 75 with urothelial cancer.

This rearrangement joins TRBV5-4 to TRBJ2-1; a possible D gene is TRBD1 (6 bases). The CDR3 is 13 amino acids. V lost 2 bases and J 4 bases, leaving 7 bases between the germline ends. Germline CDR1 reads SGHNT; CDR2 reads YYREEE (reference sequence). In DNA, the CDR3 is TGTGCCAGCAGCTTAGACAGGTACAATGAGCAGTTCTTC. It specifies CASSLDRYNEQFF.

The rearrangement joins TRBV30 to TRBJ2-5, with D uncertain. In germline, CDR1 is GTSNPN, CDR2 SVGIG (reference sequence). V was trimmed by 0 bases and J by 1 base, leaving 3 bases between them. The CDR3 has 12 amino acids. As DNA, the CDR3 is TGTGCCTGGAGTGTCCTCCAAGAGACCCAGTACTTC. Its translation is CAWSVLQETQYF.

The genes are TRBV7-7 and TRBJ2-1; perhaps TRBD2 as D (6 bases). The CDR3 has 16 residues. Germline-derived CDR1 and CDR2 are SSHAT and FNYEAQ (reference sequence). Trimming cost V 1 base and J 5 bases, with 15 bases left between them. This chain's CDR3 is CASSLGRLDSDNEQFF. CDR3 DNA sequence: TGTGCCAGCAGCTTAGGACGACTAGATTCTGACAATGAGCAGTTCTTC.

The rearrangement joins TRBV15 to TRBJ2-7, with D perhaps TRBD1 (7 bases). From germline, CDR1 is LNHNV and CDR2 YYDKDF (reference sequence). This CDR3 contains 12 residues. Between the trimmed V and J ends, which lost 4 bases and 5 bases, there was a span of 9 bases. The CDR3 sequence is CATSTRGDEQYF. DNA of the CDR3: TGTGCCACCAGCACCAGGGGGGACGAGCAGTACTTC.

The CDR3 protein is CASSLFGREGTEAFF. CDR3 DNA: TGTGCCAGCAGTTTATTTGGACGGGAAGGAACTGAAGCTTTCTTT. The chain combines TRBV27 with TRBJ1-1; unclear D gene. The CDR3 length is 15 residues. The germline CDR1 and CDR2 sequences are MNHEY and SMNVEV (reference sequence). Trimming removed 1 base at V and 5 bases at J, with 14 bases between.

The chain recombines TRBV27 with TRBJ2-5, with D tentatively TRBD2 (5 bases). Germline V gene data show CDR1 as MNHEY and CDR2 as SMNVEV (reference sequence). Trimming cost V 3 bases and J 2 bases, with 7 bases left between them. This CDR3 has 13 amino acids. CDR3 sequence reads: CASSFSAQETQYF. The CDR3 region has the DNA TGTGCCAGCAGTTTTAGCGCACAAGAGACCCAGTACTTC.

This clone was observed a handful of times. V usage is TRBV5-6 and J usage is TRBJ2-7; 7 nucleotides agree with TRBD2. The trim removed 4 bases at V and 1 base at J, leaving 5 bases unmatched. Germline-derived CDR1 and CDR2 are SGHDT and YYEEEE. The CDR3 has 14 residues. CDR3 DNA sequence: TGTGCCAGCAGCACGTGGACTAGATCCTACGAGCAGTACTTC. Protein sequence: CASSTWTRSYEQYF.

This clone was seen once. The genes are TRBV4-1 and TRBJ1-2; D unclear. The V and J ends lost 1 base and 4 bases respectively, with 10 bases between them. The CDR3 totals 14 residues. Germline lookup yields CDR1 MGHRA and CDR2 YSYEKL. The CDR3 loop is CASSQARNGYGYTF. The CDR3 DNA reads as TGCGCCAGCAGCCAAGCGAGGAACGGCTATGGCTACACCTTC.

The J gene is TRBJ1-1, the V gene TRBV29-1, with a tentative D call TRBD1 (6 bases). Germline V CDR1 and CDR2: SQVTM, ANQGSEA. Trimming took off 7 bases at V and 0 bases at J, with 15 bases between the two ends. The CDR3 totals 14 residues. CDR3 residues: CSASRDMLNTEAFF. DNA of the CDR3: TGCAGCGCCTCAAGGGACATGTTGAACACTGAAGCTTTCTTT.

The J gene is TRBJ2-3, the V gene TRBV9; maybe TRBD2 (6 bases). CDR3 size: 15 residues. Trimming stripped 2 bases from V and 0 bases from J, with 10 bases between. Germline V gene sequence: CDR1 SGDLS, CDR2 YYNGEE. CDR3 residues: CASSVYGGSTDTQYF. The DNA for the CDR3 is TGTGCCAGCAGCGTGTACGGGGGAAGCACAGATACGCAGTATTTT.

The rearrangement links TRBV27 to TRBJ1-1, with D possibly being TRBD1 (6 bases). Trimming took off 4 bases at V and 0 bases at J, with 9 bases between the two ends. The CDR3 is 14 amino acids. Germline values: CDR1 MNHEY, CDR2 SMNVEV (reference sequence). CDR3 DNA: TGTGCCAGCAGTTACAGGGAACTGAACACTGAAGCTTTCTTT. Protein product: CASSYRELNTEAFF.

This clone has only a few counts. The V gene is TRBV30, the J gene TRBJ1-5; D gene unclear. From germline, CDR1 is GTSNPN and CDR2 SVGIG (reference sequence). The CDR3 runs to 10 residues. V was cut by 5 bases and J by 5 bases, with 4 bases left in between. CDR3 DNA sequence: TGTGCCTGGGGAGATCAGCCCCAGCATTTT. This translates into CAWGDQPQHF.

The V gene is TRBV19, the J gene TRBJ1-1; tentative D call: TRBD1 (6 bases). Per the germline V gene, CDR1 is LNHDA and CDR2 is SQIVND (reference sequence). The CDR3 extends over 16 amino acids. Between the trimmed V and J ends, which lost 6 bases and 0 bases, there was a span of 17 bases. Written as DNA, the CDR3 is TGTGCCAGTAGAACTAAGGACAGAGCCTTGAACACTGAAGCTTTCTTT. Its translation: CASRTKDRALNTEAFF.

The CDR3 DNA reads TGTGCCAGCAAAACGGGACAGACTAATGAAAAACTGTTTTTT. Translating gives CASKTGQTNEKLFF. This sequence joins TRBV2 and TRBJ1-4, with TRBD1 matching 7 bases. The CDR3 runs 14 residues. Germline V gene sequence: CDR1 SNHLY, CDR2 FYNNEI. V gave up 7 bases and J gave up 2 bases; unmatched junction bases: 4.

The CDR3 region has the DNA TGCAGCGTTAGGGCAGGGTATGGCTACACCTTC. Protein: CSVRAGYGYTF. The rearrangement joins TRBV29-1 to TRBJ1-2, with a weak D call TRBD1 (5 bases). Germline lookup yields CDR1 SQVTM and CDR2 ANQGSEA. V lost 5 bases and J lost 5, with 9 bases in between. This CDR3 comprises 11 residues.

V is TRBV28 and J is TRBJ2-7; 10 bases map to TRBD1. The CDR3 contains 14 residues. The ends lost 2 bases at V and 7 bases at J; junction bases unmatched: 5. Germline CDR1 reads MDHEN; CDR2 reads SYDVKM. The CDR3 sequence: CASSLRQGAREQYF. In nucleotides, the CDR3 is TGTGCCAGCAGTTTACGACAGGGGGCGCGAGAGCAGTACTTC.

The chain carries TRBV15 and TRBJ1-1; D gene uncertain. This CDR3 contains 12 residues. Germline V lookup: CDR1 LNHNV, CDR2 YYDKDF (reference sequence). V lost 1 base to trimming and J lost 4 bases, with 4 bases between them. In DNA form, the CDR3 reads TGTGCCACCAGCAGAGCCGTCACTGAAGCTTTCTTT. Amino acids: CATSRAVTEAFF.

Notes on this clone: The sample carries other DNA sequences with the same CDR3. CDR3 sequence (DNA): TGTGCCAGCAGTCTAGCGGGAGGGCCCCACAATGAGCAGTTCTTC. Residues: CASSLAGGPHNEQFF. J is TRBJ2-1 and V is TRBV5-4; TRBD2 aligns across 12 bases. Germline V lookup: CDR1 SGHNT, CDR2 YYREEE (reference sequence). CDR3 length equals 15 residues. V lost 5 bases to trimming and J lost 5 bases; unmatched junction nucleotides: 5.

The V call is TRBV5-1, the J call TRBJ2-3; 11 positions match TRBD2. The junction had 6 bases not matched to a gene; V was cut back by 0 bases and J by 0 bases. Germline V gene sequence: CDR1 SGHRS, CDR2 YFSETQ. The CDR3 is made up of 18 amino acids. The CDR3 coding sequence is TGCGCCAGCAGCTTGGCGGGGACTAGCGGTTCTAGCACAGATACGCAGTATTTT. Residues: CASSLAGTSGSSTDTQYF.

This chain connects TRBV6-1 to TRBJ1-1; D possibly corresponds to TRBD1 (6 bases). V shed 4 bases and J shed 4 bases, with 10 bases lying between them. This CDR3 contains 13 residues. The germline gives CDR1 MNHNS, CDR2 SASEGT. CDR3 sequence (DNA): TGTGCCAGCAGTGTTGAAGGGGGCACTGAAGCTTTCTTT. As protein: CASSVEGGTEAFF.

This clone has just one count. The chain couples TRBV4-1 to TRBJ2-3, with D tentatively TRBD2 (5 bases). Between the trimmed V and J ends, which lost 0 bases and 8 bases, there was a span of 24 bases. CDR1 and CDR2 (germline): MGHRA, YSYEKL. The length of the CDR3 is 18 residues. CDR3 protein: CASSQDQMTMVPATTQYF. CDR3 nucleotide sequence: TGCGCCAGCAGCCAAGACCAAATGACTATGGTACCAGCCACTACGCAGTATTTT.

The rearrangement uses TRBV4-2 and TRBJ2-7; D may be TRBD2 (5 bases). V gave up 0 bases and J gave up 7 bases, with 16 bases separating them. This CDR3 contains 15 residues. Looked up from germline, CDR1 is LGHNA and CDR2 is YNFKEQ. The chain's CDR3 is CASSQDSGTPGEQYF. The CDR3, as DNA: TGTGCCAGCAGCCAAGACAGCGGTACCCCCGGTGAGCAGTACTTC.

V and J are TRBV5-1 and TRBJ2-4; a weak D match, TRBD1 (6 bases). Germline V lookup: CDR1 SGHRS, CDR2 YFSETQ. V was trimmed by 0 bases and J by 7 bases, leaving 11 bases between them. The CDR3 contains 14 residues. The CDR3 bases are TGCGCCAGCAGCTTGGGTCTCGACAGGAACATTCAGTACTTC. Amino acids: CASSLGLDRNIQYF.

The J gene is TRBJ1-1, the V gene TRBV19; D may be TRBD1 (5 bases). Germline V lookup: CDR1 LNHDA, CDR2 SQIVND (reference sequence). CDR3 size: 15 residues. The ends were cut back, 2 bases at V and 5 bases at J, with 15 bases in the middle. CDR3 nucleotides: TGTGCCAGTAGTATACGCCTGAGGGGAGGTACTGAAGCTTTCTTT. Amino acid sequence: CASSIRLRGGTEAFF.

The chain recombines TRBV27 with TRBJ1-5, with no clear D. V lost 5 bases and J 2 bases, leaving 16 bases between the germline ends. Germline assignment: CDR1 MNHEY and CDR2 SMNVEV (reference sequence). The CDR3 spans 16 residues. The CDR3 bases are TGTGCCAGCAGTCCCAGGAGTAGCGATGGCAATCAGCCCCAGCATTTT. This translates into CASSPRSSDGNQPQHF.

V is TRBV5-1 and J is TRBJ2-5; TRBD1 matches 7 bases. Germline V CDR1 and CDR2: SGHRS, YFSETQ. Trimming at V came to 3 bases and at J to 4 bases, leaving 3 bases not matched to a gene. This CDR3 has 13 amino acids. The CDR3 DNA reads as TGCGCCAGCAGCTCCCCAGGGGGAGAGACCCAGTACTTC. Its protein product is CASSSPGGETQYF.

This rearrangement joins TRBV9 to TRBJ2-2; 7 bases fit TRBD1. The germline V gene has CDR1 SGDLS and CDR2 YYNGEE. The J segment lost 7 bases and the V segment lost 6 bases, leaving 15 bases of the junction unmatched. The CDR3 totals 16 residues. CDR3 bases: TGTGCCAGCAAAGTAGGGGGCCCACAGGGCCTCGGGGAGCTGTTTTTT. Translated: CASKVGGPQGLGELFF.

The rearrangement links TRBV5-1 to TRBJ2-5, with 8 bases lining up with TRBD1. Per germline, CDR1 SGHRS and CDR2 YFSETQ. V lost 7 bases to trimming and J lost 4 bases; unmatched junction nucleotides: 9. The CDR3 length is 14 residues. The CDR3 is CASRVQGARETQYF. The CDR3 bases are TGCGCCAGCCGTGTCCAGGGGGCAAGAGAGACCCAGTACTTC. Based on the CDR3 plus reference TRBV5-1 and TRBJ2-5, the full variable domain is KAGVTQTPRYLIKTRGQQVTLSCSPISGHRSVSWYQQTPGQGLQFLFEYFSETQRNKGNFPGRFSGRQFSNSRSEMNVSTLELGDSALYLCASRVQGARETQYFGPGTRLLVL.

This chain uses TRBV28 with TRBJ1-5, with 9 bases lining up with TRBD1. Germline loops: CDR1 MDHEN, CDR2 SYDVKM. The CDR3 sequence is 16 residues long. After removal of 2 bases from V and 4 bases from J, the junction contained 6 bases not matched to a gene. CDR3 sequence (DNA): TGTGCCAGCAGTTTAGGACAGGGGACCGTAAATCAGCCCCAGCATTTT. It yields the protein CASSLGQGTVNQPQHF.